This passage covers 10 T cell receptor beta chains from one sample sequenced in a study of T cells in localized non-small cell lung cancer. Measured with immunoSEQ multiplex PCR; TCRdb has only the in-frame clones, and not every one. The sample lists 40,000 to 55,000 clones; 81% were seen once. This specimen was peripheral blood mononuclear cells, taken before any cancer treatment. Source of these receptors: a man between 40 and 70 years old with stage III lung adenocarcinoma.

The gene calls are TRBV12-5 and TRBJ1-1; D unresolved. Germline CDR1 LGHNT, CDR2 FRNRAP. The CDR3 loop spans 14 amino acids. V lost 1 base, J lost 2 bases, and 8 bases lay in between. The CDR3 DNA reads TGTGCTAGTGGTTTGGACACTTTAAACACTGAAGCTTTCTTT. It is translated as CASGLDTLNTEAFF. Based on the CDR3 plus reference TRBV12-5 and TRBJ1-1, the full variable domain is DARVTQTPRHKVTEMGQEVTMRCQPILGHNTVFWYRQTMMQGLELLAYFRNRAPLDDSGMPKDRFSAEMPDATLATLKIQPSEPRDSAVYFCASGLDTLNTEAFFGQGTRLTVV.

The CDR3 spells CASSLLDNEQFF. Written as DNA, the CDR3 is TGTGCCAGCAGCTTGCTGGACAATGAGCAGTTCTTC. V is TRBV5-4 and J is TRBJ2-1; no clear D gene. CDR1 and CDR2 (germline): SGHNT, YYREEE (reference sequence). With 1 base removed from V and 5 bases from J, the gap between germline ends came to 4 bases. The CDR3 consists of 12 residues.

The chain links TRBV11-2 to TRBJ2-7; D might be TRBD1 (5 bases). This CDR3 contains 11 residues. With 5 bases removed from V and 5 bases from J, the gap between germline ends came to 7 bases. Germline assignment: CDR1 SGHAT and CDR2 FQNNGV. The CDR3 is CASSAGNEQYF. The CDR3 DNA reads as TGTGCCAGCAGCGCAGGGAACGAGCAGTACTTC. The full variable domain, its missing parts supplied by reference TRBV11-2 and TRBJ2-7, is EAGVAQSPRYKIIEKRQSVAFWCNPISGHATLYWYQQILGQGPKLLIQFQNNGVVDDSQLPKDRFSAERLKGVDSTLKIQPAKLEDSAVYLCASSAGNEQYFGPGTRLTVT.

The chain employs TRBV2 and TRBJ2-1; the D call may be TRBD1 or TRBD2 (5 bases each). The CDR3 extends over 11 amino acids. V was shortened by 2 bases and J by 12 bases, with 8 bases between the two germline ends. Per the germline V gene, CDR1 is SNHLY and CDR2 is FYNNEI. CDR3 region: CASSEPGPQFF. The CDR3 nucleotides are TGTGCCAGCAGTGAACCGGGACCGCAGTTCTTC.

The V and J genes are TRBV18 and TRBJ2-5; a weak D match, TRBD2 (5 bases). The CDR3 is 16 amino acids. Deletions cut 3 bases from V and 2 bases from J, with 16 bases between. Per germline, CDR1 KGHSH and CDR2 LQKENI. The CDR3 reads CASSPPGSAGQETQYF. In DNA form, the CDR3 reads TGTGCCAGCTCACCCCCGGGGAGTGCCGGACAAGAGACCCAGTACTTC.

This chain uses TRBV6-5 with TRBJ2-7; 9 positions match TRBD1. Trimming cost V 2 bases and J 5 bases; bases outside gene matches: 4. The CDR3 has 14 amino acids. Per the germline V gene, CDR1 is MNHEY and CDR2 is SVGAGI. The CDR3 protein is CASSYGGTGNEQYF. The DNA of the CDR3 is TGTGCCAGCAGTTACGGGGGGACAGGGAACGAGCAGTACTTC.

V and J are TRBV5-1 and TRBJ1-6; TRBD1 might be the D (5 bases). Trimming pared 1 base from V and 10 bases from J, leaving 12 bases between. The length of the CDR3 is 14 residues. The V gene's germline CDR1 is SGHRS and CDR2 YFSETQ. This CDR3 reads CASSLQGRESPLHF. CDR3 coding DNA: TGCGCCAGCAGCTTGCAGGGAAGGGAGTCACCCCTCCACTTT. The variable domain in full, with the rest retrieved from reference TRBV5-1 and TRBJ1-6, is KAGVTQTPRYLIKTRGQQVTLSCSPISGHRSVSWYQQTPGQGLQFLFEYFSETQRNKGNFPGRFSGRQFSNSRSEMNVSTLELGDSALYLCASSLQGRESPLHFGNGTRLTVT.

The chain links TRBV19 to TRBJ2-3; weak D call: TRBD1 (6 bases). Germline V gives CDR1 LNHDA, CDR2 SQIVND (reference sequence). The CDR3 totals 16 residues. V lost 6 bases and J lost 0, with 16 bases in between. The CDR3 DNA sequence: TGTGCCAGTAGCCGAGGGGGTGCGCTTAGCACAGATACGCAGTATTTT. Protein sequence: CASSRGGALSTDTQYF.

This chain connects TRBV19 to TRBJ2-1, with 13 positions matching TRBD2. The ends lost 2 bases at V and 5 bases at J; junction bases unmatched: 3. Germline CDR1 is LNHDA and CDR2 is SQIVND (reference sequence). CDR3 length: 16 amino acids. The CDR3 DNA sequence: TGTGCCAGTAGTATACGCGGACTAGCGGGGGACAATGAGCAGTTCTTC. Amino acids: CASSIRGLAGDNEQFF.

The chain joins TRBV5-1 to TRBJ2-2, with 7 bases matching TRBD1. Per germline, CDR1 SGHRS and CDR2 YFSETQ. Trimming at V came to 6 bases and at J to 2 bases, leaving 4 bases not matched to a gene. This CDR3 has 14 residues. The CDR3 DNA follows: TGCGCCAGCACCTGGGACAGTAACACCGGGGAGCTGTTTTTT. Its translation is CASTWDSNTGELFF.